The 3 T cell receptor beta chains below were found in one sample sequenced in a study of shared clonotypes between healthy human individuals. The table came from immunoSEQ multiplex PCR; TCRdb's copy has only in-frame clones and leaves some out. Counted here are under 650,000 clones, about 96% occurring once; the ten biggest clones make up about 0.064%. Sequenced material: naive CD4+ T cells sorted from blood. The subset: CD45RA+ positively selected. All receptors derive from a woman aged 25-40 years in good health.

With respect to this clone: Distinct nucleotide sequences in the sample also encode this CDR3. The rearrangement joins TRBV20-1 to TRBJ2-3, with D hard to call. Germline assignment: CDR1 DFQATT and CDR2 SNEGSKA (reference sequence). Trimming took off 1 base at V and 5 bases at J, with 4 bases between the two ends. This CDR3 has 11 residues. This chain's CDR3 is CSARAGDTQYF. DNA for the CDR3: TGCAGTGCTAGAGCAGGAGATACGCAGTATTTT.

Details on this clone: The same CDR3 is also encoded by other DNA sequences in this sample. This chain uses TRBV28 with TRBJ1-2; D perhaps matches TRBD1 (5 bases). The CDR3 loop spans 13 amino acids. Trimming cost V 6 bases and J 4 bases, with 12 bases left between them. The germline V gene encodes CDR1 MDHEN and CDR2 SYDVKM. The CDR3 loop is CASSHGGTYGYTF. CDR3 nucleotide sequence: TGTGCCAGCAGCCATGGGGGGACCTATGGCTACACCTTC.

The genes are TRBV15 and TRBJ1-3; D remains ambiguous. V was trimmed by 3 bases and J by 0 bases, leaving 9 bases between them. The CDR3 has 15 residues. Germline values: CDR1 LNHNV, CDR2 YYDKDF (reference sequence). CDR3 loop: CATSRDPSSGNTIYF. In DNA, the CDR3 is TGTGCCACCAGCAGGGATCCGAGCTCTGGAAACACCATATATTTT. Variable domain in full (rest from reference TRBV15 and TRBJ1-3): DAMVIQNPRYQVTQFGKPVTLSCSQTLNHNVMYWYQQKSSQAPKLLFHYYDKDFNNEADTPDNFQSRRPNTSFCFLDIRSPGLGDTAMYLCATSRDPSSGNTIYFGEGSWLTVV.